Sequencing of this T cell receptor (beta chain) was carried out in a study of cytomegalovirus exposure and HLA in healthy donors (dated by TCRdb to 2016 to 2017). Notes on the research overall: An earlier analysis of some 500 of the donors reported about 290 Gb of sequence data and about 100 million unique TCR beta sequences from roughly 200 million T cells. Roughly 290 gigabases of sequencing data and around 90 million unique TCR sequences made up an early release that covered fewer than 650 HLA-typed donors. Among the roughly 400 genotyped donors, around 81% belonged to the genetic ancestry cluster associated with self-reported Caucasian donors. The study aimed to test whether cataloging public T cell receptors could reveal signatures of past pathogen exposure. The study profiled the T cell repertoires of hundreds of subjects by immunosequencing and related them to cytomegalovirus serostatus. Along with the approximately 650-subject first cohort, a separate validation cohort of more than 90 different subjects was used. To predict cytomegalovirus infection status, the study brought together high-throughput TCR immunosequencing, statistical association of individual TCRs with disease status, and machine learning. A later analysis re-analyzed previously published TCR beta repertoires from 500 to 700 donors and added high-resolution HLA genotyping to study TCR occurrence patterns. Rather than drawing on any new phenotypic data, the later analysis identified candidate immune exposures from TCR beta sequences and the way those sequences occurred across donors. In an earlier analysis of more than 550 of the donors, high-throughput TCR beta sequencing was used to judge whether each TCR beta V gene segment behaved as functional or pseudogenic. Alongside the repertoire data, information on donor age, sex, ethnicity and CMV serostatus was compiled. A later genetic analysis used genome-wide SNP genotypes for about three fifths of the 666 donors, treating that subset as a discovery cohort. Every repertoire in the discovery cohort had been generated on one and the same sequencing platform. Class I and class II HLA loci were covered by the typing at four-digit resolution. The number of typed donors differed by locus: about 620-640 for A, B, C, DRB1 and DQB1; some 540 for DQA1; approximately 600 for DPA1; and 400 to 480 for DPB1. About five DR-DQ haplotypes were treated as single units for association and clustering because of strong linkage in the cohort. Among almost 400 genotyped donors of the cohort, an average of approximately 250,000 unique TCR beta nucleotide sequences were sequenced per donor, around 20% of them non-productive. General conclusions and limits of the study: In the study, around 150 TCR beta chains were listed as associated with cytomegalovirus. A group of highly shared sequence variants was considered likely to be a technical artifact of the sequencing pipeline. A further reported finding was that TCR beta sequences accurately predicted the HLA-A and HLA-B alleles for most subjects in the first cohort. Across donors, most TCR sequences were observed very rarely, whereas some public TCRs were present in many individuals. The authors suggested that the approach could potentially be extended to other disease states and immunological phenotypes. Only TCR beta chains were sequenced in this cohort, and the absence of alpha or paired-chain data limited detectable features. In a later analysis, the rate of TCR association differed among HLA loci, with DRB1 alleles having the most associated TCRs and HLA-C alleles having the fewest. Assigning TCR associations to individual alleles was difficult when HLA alleles, especially DR and DQ, strongly co-occurred. Several of the top co-occurrence clusters appeared to be linked to parvovirus B19, influenza, CMV and Epstein-Barr virus, according to a later analysis. The classifier was reported to diagnose cytomegalovirus status with high specificity and sensitivity in both the original cohort and the validation cohort. For the cohort, immune exposure information was limited to CMV serostatus. Because HLA typing was unavailable for some donors at each locus, only the typed subset was used in association tests. A few of the identified cytomegalovirus-associated TCR beta chains were confirmed in vitro to be specific for cytomegalovirus antigens. Some IMGT-functional V segments, including TRBV6-2 and TRBV6-3, could not be distinguished by the 87-base-pair reads and were therefore excluded. According to a later analysis, most CMV-associated TCR beta chains appeared to be HLA-restricted, and the HLA associations seemed to be driven largely by CMV exposure. In an earlier analysis of some 500 of the donors, most TCR beta V segments appeared in productive rearrangements about 87% or about 30% of the time, broadly matching IMGT annotations. A later genetic analysis associated a missense DCLRE1C variant with V-gene and J-gene trimming of TCR beta chains, and an independent cohort replicated the association. In a later analysis, HLA-associated TCR beta chains were found to be more clonally expanded and to have lower generation probabilities than equally common non-associated chains. At a false discovery rate of 0.05, a later analysis linked about 17,000 TCR beta sequences to specific HLA alleles. The presence/absence analyses assumed that sequencing depth was roughly uniform across donors, and that assumption may not be true. The earlier analysis of about 600 of the donors excluded around 17 rarely observed V segments, including chromosome 9 orphons, because counts were too low. Compared with the 666-donor mean, donors in an Asian-associated ancestry cluster had fewer N-insertions in productive TCRs, according to a later genetic analysis. Correlated functional status among segregating V segments might be attributable to linkage disequilibrium, but an unknown experimental factor could not be ruled out.

A remark on this clone: Its antigen target is currently unknown. The input lacks base qualities; no much larger clone sits a single base away.

The library came from the immunoSEQ multiplex PCR assay. For the multiplex PCR, a mixture combining 60 forward primers for TCR Vbeta segments and 13 reverse primers for TCR Jbeta segments was used. A multiplex PCR assay on genomic DNA amplified the CDR3 region of rearranged TCR beta genes. Amplified TCR beta libraries were sequenced as 87-base-pair reads on the Illumina HiSeq System. In the authors' own workflow: Across the 500 to 700 repertoires, a later analysis counted tens of millions of unique TCR beta chains, 8.5 million to 12 million of which were shared by at least two donors. Raw reads were error-corrected and collapsed into unique sequences by a nearest-neighbor algorithm in which closely related sequences were merged to remove PCR and sequencing errors. Alignment of CDR3 sequences to IMGT reference sequences was used to assign V, D and J gene segments. For a sequence to be retained, at least a six-nucleotide match to both a V gene segment and a J gene segment was required. Rearrangements were called productive when the CDR3 lacked stop codons and stayed in frame with V and J; all others were non-productive. CDR3 was defined according to IMGT convention as the region running from the second conserved V-encoded cysteine to the conserved J-encoded phenylalanine. The earlier analysis of 587 of the donors excluded sequences that lacked an unambiguous match to a single V gene segment. An earlier analysis of 587 of the donors classified V segments as functional when productive rearrangements were above 56.7% and as segregating when the standard deviation between donors was above 5%. To diagnose cytomegalovirus status from the catalog of TCR beta chain sequences, a statistical classification framework was built. In a later analysis, V and J genes were assigned by comparing TCR nucleotide sequences against IMGT/GENE-DB human TR gene sequences. In a later analysis, CDR3 sequences and most-parsimonious VDJ recombination scenarios were assigned using the TCRdist pipeline. In a later analysis, each TCR beta chain was defined by its CDR3 amino acid sequence together with its V-gene family, and reads lacking a unique V-gene family were excluded. As a way to deal with suspected cross-contamination and a sequencing artifact, a later analysis dropped roughly 600 nucleotide sequences that were highly shared and had low generation probability. In a later analysis, a clonal expansion index was calculated for each public chain from normalized within-repertoire ranks of inferred template counts. In a later analysis, generation probabilities were computed using a VDJ recombination model fitted to out-of-frame rearrangements, and the results were checked against IGoR. In a later analysis, hypergeometric tests were used to score TCR-TCR, TCR-HLA and TCR-CMV co-occurrence, with a repertoire-size bias correction applied to TCR pairs. To estimate false discovery rates, a later analysis permuted the HLA or CMV assignments 20 times. In a later analysis, co-occurring TCRs were grouped using DBSCAN, and TCRdist sequence similarity was added for clustering within HLA-allele-positive subsets. Repertoires with fewer than 30,000 or more than 120,000 public chains were left out of co-occurrence clustering, as were about 5 repertoires with anomalous nucleotide sharing. Imported from immuneACCESS, the table was reduced by TCRdb to in-frame sequences with V and J called. These copies leave out some clones; in studies compared against another copy, an unresolved V gene accounts for under half, and the cause of the remainder is not known. V, J and clone size are taken as reported in that table, and D and trimming were inferred from the DNA itself. Within this sample are about 160,000 clones, with 78% of them counted one time only. Around 1.4% of the sample lies in the top ten.

In total, approximately 610 healthy bone marrow donors made up the cohort. Cohort members were all nominally healthy when sampled, although unrecorded immune exposures were likely present. The donor was CMV seronegative and belonged to the group of 380 or so seronegative cohort members. A peripheral blood sample was provided by each donor, and peripheral blood mononuclear cells were used for TCR beta sequencing. The Qiagen DNeasy Blood Extraction Kit was used to extract genomic DNA from the blood cell samples. Per the germline V gene, MDHEN is the CDR1 and SYDVKM is the CDR2. There are 14 amino acids in the CDR3, from cysteine to phenylalanine inclusive. The only DNA kept is the CDR3, 42 bases in frame from the first base. Deletion took 5 bases off V and 6 bases off J, with a span of 15 bases between the germline ends.

The source material was PBMCs. This receptor was taken from a male donor in good health and CMV-seronegative. The chain employs TRBV28 and TRBJ2-3, with TRBD1 perhaps the D gene, on 7 matching bases. The DNA is as follows: TGTGCCAGCAGTAAATTCAGGGGGGCGGATACGCAGTATTTT. Its translation is CASSKFRGADTQYF.